This is a list of T cell receptor beta chains from one sample in a study of blood T cell repertoires in COVID-19. Profiling relied on immunoSEQ multiplex PCR, and the TCRdb table lists in-frame clones only, not all of them. The sample lists 150,000 or so clones; around 89% were seen once. Specimen: peripheral blood. The source of these receptors is a man in his sixties with acute or convalescent COVID-19. Each CDR3 is given with its conserved first and last residue. A D gene is named only where the DNA matches it firmly. Where a row states a size, it is once, few, many or the class of an expanded clone; other rows omit it.

>.|.|TRBV5-1|TRBJ1-2
TGCGCCAGCAGCGAAACAGGGCCAACTGGCTACACCTTC
CASSETGPTGYTF
>.|.|TRBV7-8|TRBJ1-2
TGTGCCAGCAGCTTACGTTGGGCAGGGGTTTATGGCTACACCTTC
CASSLRWAGVYGYTF
>.|.|TRBV7-2|TRBJ1-1
TGTGCCAGCAGCTTAGCCGAGATGAACACTGAAGCTTTCTTT
CASSLAEMNTEAFF
>.|.|TRBV29-1|TRBJ1-1
TGCAGCGTTGAAGCAGGACAGCGAGGTGAAGCTTTCTTT
CSVEAGQRGEAFF
>TRBD1|once|TRBV30|TRBJ1-4
TGTGCCTGGAGCGCTGGGACAGCCGGGGGTAATGAAAAACTGTTTTTT
CAWSAGTAGGNEKLFF
>TRBD1|.|TRBV6-5|TRBJ1-1
TGTGCCAGCAGAGACCCGGGACAGGAGAACACTGAAGCTTTCTTT
CASRDPGQENTEAFF
>.|.|TRBV27|TRBJ2-3
TGTGCCAGCAGTTTATCGCGGGGAGACACAGATACGCAGTATTTT
CASSLSRGDTDTQYF
>.|.|TRBV6-1|TRBJ1-5
TGTGCCAGCAGTGAATCAGCCCGGGGGCCCCAGCATTTT
CASSESARGPQHF
>.|.|TRBV3-1/TRBV3-2|TRBJ2-2
TGTGCCAGCAGACGGAACCGGGGCACCGGGGAGCTGTTTTTT
CASRRNRGTGELFF
>.|.|TRBV7-3|TRBJ1-2
TGTGCCAGCAGCATACAGGGTGGGGTGCCGTATGGCTACACCTTC
CASSIQGGVPYGYTF
>TRBD1|.|TRBV11-2|TRBJ1-5
TGTGCCAGCAGCTCGGACAGGGGCTTAGGTCAGCCCCAGCATTTT
CASSSDRGLGQPQHF
>TRBD1|.|TRBV4-1|TRBJ1-3
TGCGCCAGCAAAATACAGGGGGGACCTGGAAACACCATATATTTT
CASKIQGGPGNTIYF
>.|many|TRBV24-1|TRBJ2-2
TGTGCCACCAGTGATTTAGCGCAGGGGAACACCGGGGAGCTGTTTTTT
CATSDLAQGNTGELFF
>.|.|TRBV7-9|TRBJ1-4
TGTGCCAGCAGCTCCACTCGACAGACTAATGAAAAACTGTTTTTT
CASSSTRQTNEKLFF
>.|.|TRBV5-1|TRBJ1-3
TGCGCCAGCAGCTTGGGGCCCCCCAGCTCTGGAAACACCATATATTTT
CASSLGPPSSGNTIYF
>.|.|TRBV7-3|TRBJ2-2
TGTGCCAGCAGCTTAACAGGGGGAACCGGGGAGCTGTTTTTT
CASSLTGGTGELFF
>.|.|TRBV3-1/TRBV3-2|TRBJ2-5
TGTGCCAGCAGCCAAGCCGCAGCAAGGGTGGGGGGGCGTGAGACCCAGTACTTC
CASSQAAARVGGRETQYF
>TRBD2|few|TRBV9|TRBJ2-1
TGTGCCAGCAGCGTAGGACTAGCGGGAGGGAACAATGAGCAGTTCTTC
CASSVGLAGGNNEQFF
>.|once|TRBV7-3|TRBJ1-1
TGTGCCAGCAGCTTAACGAGCCGGACTGAAGCTTTCTTT
CASSLTSRTEAFF
>TRBD1|.|TRBV9|TRBJ2-3
TGTGCCAGCAGCGCCGGGATGGGACAGGGCACAGATACGCAGTATTTT
CASSAGMGQGTDTQYF
>.|.|TRBV7-9|TRBJ1-1
TGTGCCAGCAGCTTAGGGGACAAATTGAACACTGAAGCTTTCTTT
CASSLGDKLNTEAFF
>TRBD2|.|TRBV3-1/TRBV3-2|TRBJ2-2
TGTGCCAGCAGCCGAGCGGGGCTGAACACCGGGGAGCTGTTTTTT
CASSRAGLNTGELFF
>TRBD1|.|TRBV3-1/TRBV3-2|TRBJ1-2
TGTGCCAGCAGCCATTGGGACAGGGTCTATGGCTACACCTTC
CASSHWDRVYGYTF
>.|.|TRBV6-6|TRBJ1-1
TGTGCCAGCAGTTACGGGGAGACTGAAGCTTTCTTT
CASSYGETEAFF
>TRBD1|many|TRBV3-1/TRBV3-2|TRBJ1-1
TGTGCCAGCAGTCCCACAGGGGACAACACTGAAGCTTTCTTT
CASSPTGDNTEAFF
>.|.|TRBV30|TRBJ1-4
TGTGCCTGGAGTGGGCGATCATGGACTTCCTTTGGGGAAAAACTGTTTTTT
CAWSGRSWTSFGEKLFF
>TRBD1|once|TRBV6-5|TRBJ1-5
TGTGCCAGCAATCGACAGGGGAAGAGCAATCAGCCCCAGCATTTT
CASNRQGKSNQPQHF
>TRBD1|few|TRBV5-4|TRBJ1-1
TGTGCCAGCAGCTTCGACAGGGGAGAAGCTTTCTTT
CASSFDRGEAFF
>.|.|TRBV23-1|TRBJ2-2
TGCGCTCTGATGACAGATAACACCGGGGAGCTGTTTTTT
CALMTDNTGELFF
>TRBD2|.|TRBV29-1|TRBJ2-5
TGCAGCGTTGAAGCGGCTAGCGGGGGGGACGAGACCCAGTACTTC
CSVEAASGGDETQYF
>TRBD1|.|TRBV5-1|TRBJ2-2
TGCGCCAGCAGCTGGGAAGGGGGGACAGGGATCACCGGGGAGCTGTTTTTT
CASSWEGGTGITGELFF